Sequencing of this T cell receptor beta chain was carried out in a study of cytomegalovirus exposure and HLA in healthy donors (dated by TCRdb to about 2017). With regard to the full study: According to a later analysis, one platform produced both the 110 or so validation repertoires and the approximately 670 repertoires of the first cohort. To predict cytomegalovirus infection status, the study brought together high-throughput TCR immunosequencing, statistical association of individual TCRs with disease status, and machine learning. In addition to the first cohort of 666 subjects, a separate validation cohort of 120 different subjects was used. The study aimed to test whether signatures of past pathogen exposure could be identified by cataloging public T cell receptors. Paper-wide results and their limitations: A later analysis had no HLA typing for the validation cohort, so co-occurrence there was scored across all 120 or so repertoires. Across donors, most TCR sequences were observed very rarely, whereas some public TCRs were present in many individuals. In a later analysis, TCRs clustered in the first cohort were found to also tend to co-occur in the roughly 110 validation repertoires, with approximately 94% of cluster scores above 0. It was suggested by the authors that the approach could potentially be generalized to other disease states and immunological phenotypes. The study gave a list of about 150 TCR beta chains associated with cytomegalovirus. In vitro tests confirmed that a few of the cytomegalovirus-associated TCR beta chains recognize cytomegalovirus antigens. In both the original and validation cohorts, the classifier was reported to diagnose cytomegalovirus status with high specificity and sensitivity.

A word on this clone: Its specific antigen is unknown. There are no base qualities to consult, and no much larger clone falls within one base.

Receptors were amplified or captured by the immunoSEQ multiplex PCR assay. For the original study's pipeline: A statistical classification framework was built for diagnosing cytomegalovirus status from the catalog of TCR beta chain sequences. TCRdb holds this immuneACCESS table with in-frame rearrangements only. Some clones are missing; in checked studies, unresolved V genes explain under half, and the rest has no known cause. That table is the source of V, J and clone size, and D and trimming were worked out from the DNA. For this sample the table gives 35,000 to 50,000 clones, of which 93% were detected only once. The top ten constitute 2% to 2.5% of the sample. Donors formed part of the validation cohort, which comprised 120 subjects and was distinct from the first cohort of several hundred subjects. Trimming removed 1 base from V and 3 bases from J, leaving 7 bases between the germline ends. The germline V gene sets CDR1 to SGHVS and CDR2 to FNYEAQ. Its CDR3 holds 13 amino acids, cysteine through phenylalanine. The sequence is cut down to CDR3 DNA, 39 bases in frame from base 1.

This TCR was sampled from a woman between 18 and 29 years old in good health and CMV-seronegative. The chain links TRBV7-6 with TRBJ2-7; the D gene lacks a confident call. Specimen: PBMCs. The nucleotide sequence reads as follows: TGTGCCAGCAGCTTAGAACAGCACTACGAGCAGTACTTC. It translates to CASSLEQHYEQYF.